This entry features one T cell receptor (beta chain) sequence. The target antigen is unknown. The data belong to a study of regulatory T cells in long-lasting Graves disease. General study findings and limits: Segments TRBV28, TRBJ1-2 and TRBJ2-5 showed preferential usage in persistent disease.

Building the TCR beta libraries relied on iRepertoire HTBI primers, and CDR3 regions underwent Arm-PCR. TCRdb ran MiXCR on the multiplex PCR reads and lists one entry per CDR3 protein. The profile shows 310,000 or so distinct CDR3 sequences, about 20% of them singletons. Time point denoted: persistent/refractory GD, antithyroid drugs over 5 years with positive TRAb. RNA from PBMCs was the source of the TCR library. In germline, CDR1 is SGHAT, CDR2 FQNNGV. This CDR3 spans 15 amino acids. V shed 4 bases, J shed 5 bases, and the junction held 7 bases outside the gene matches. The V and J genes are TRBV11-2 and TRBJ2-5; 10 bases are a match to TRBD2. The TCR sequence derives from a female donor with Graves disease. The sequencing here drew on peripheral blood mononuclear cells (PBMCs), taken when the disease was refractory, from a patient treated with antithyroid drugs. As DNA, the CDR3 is TGTGCCAGCAGCTCACTAGCGGGGAGGTGGGAGACCCAGTACTTC. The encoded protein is CASSSLAGRWETQYF.